The sequence of this T cell receptor (beta chain) was determined in a study of memory CD4+ T cells and cytomegalovirus serostatus. As for the study in general: Healthy Belgian adult donors included about 10 CMV-positive and about two dozen CMV-negative people.

As regards this clone: The target antigen is unknown.

Profiling relied on immunoSEQ multiplex PCR, and the TCRdb table lists in-frame clones only, not all of them. Among about 60,000 clones listed, less than 85% were seen once. Study-wide points: CD4+ memory repertoires contained about 40% of the roughly 160 reported CMV TCRbeta sequences. The CMV-associated TCR signature appears largely within the CD4+ memory repertoire.

From germline, CDR1 is SGDLS and CDR2 YYNGEE. V was trimmed by 0 bases and J by 4 bases, leaving 13 bases between them. The CDR3 is 16 amino acids. Single viable CD3+CD4+CD8-CD45RO+ cells were sorted as the memory CD4+ T cells. Material for sequencing was memory CD4+ T cells from blood. The chain links TRBV9 to TRBJ1-4; D gene uncertain. The receptor was isolated from an adult in good health and CMV-seronegative. Some clones in this sample may be carry-over from other donors' samples. The CDR3 bases are TGTGCCAGCAGCGTAGGAGGAGGCAGAGTTAATGAAAAACTGTTTTTT. This sequence encodes CASSVGGGRVNEKLFF. The whole variable domain, filled in from reference TRBV9 and TRBJ1-4, reads DSGVTQTPKHLITATGQRVTLRCSPRSGDLSVYWYQQSLDQGLQFLIQYYNGEERAKGNILERFSAQQFPDLHSELNLSSLELGDSALYFCASSVGGGRVNEKLFFGSGTQLSVL.